This T cell receptor (beta chain) is from a study of blood T cell repertoires in COVID-19. The overall study: COVID-19 samples, acute and convalescent, were from the United States, Italy and Spain. From T cells, B-cell-depleted T cells, or PBMCs came the material, which was cDNA or gDNA.

Source study methods: By means of reference gene primer amplification, nucleated cell counts were estimated. TCRdb keeps only in-frame clones here, not all; method: immunoSEQ multiplex PCR. That table furnishes V, J and clone size, whereas the DNA furnished D and trimming. The profile shows some 270,000 clones, 86% of them singletons. This CDR3 spans 15 amino acids. With V trimmed by 2 bases and J by 6 bases, 4 bases remained unmatched. Germline V gene lookup returns CDR1 SEHNR and CDR2 FQNEAQ (reference sequence). Seattle-derived patients entered the study during active infection and were followed longitudinally.

Sequenced sample: peripheral blood. The chain uses TRBV7-9 and TRBJ1-6, with TRBD1 matching 7 bases. The clonotype was recovered from a woman older than 75 with COVID-19, enrolled during active disease. The CDR3 sequence is CASSLQGTVNSPLHF. The CDR3 DNA follows: TGTGCCAGCAGCTTACAAGGGACAGTTAATTCACCCCTCCACTTT. The whole variable domain, remainder taken from reference TRBV7-9 and TRBJ1-6, is DTGVSQNPRHKITKRGQNVTFRCDPISEHNRLYWYRQTLGQGPEFLTYFQNEAQLEKSRLLSDRFSAERPKGSFSTLEIQRTEQGDSAMYLCASSLQGTVNSPLHFGNGTRLTVT.